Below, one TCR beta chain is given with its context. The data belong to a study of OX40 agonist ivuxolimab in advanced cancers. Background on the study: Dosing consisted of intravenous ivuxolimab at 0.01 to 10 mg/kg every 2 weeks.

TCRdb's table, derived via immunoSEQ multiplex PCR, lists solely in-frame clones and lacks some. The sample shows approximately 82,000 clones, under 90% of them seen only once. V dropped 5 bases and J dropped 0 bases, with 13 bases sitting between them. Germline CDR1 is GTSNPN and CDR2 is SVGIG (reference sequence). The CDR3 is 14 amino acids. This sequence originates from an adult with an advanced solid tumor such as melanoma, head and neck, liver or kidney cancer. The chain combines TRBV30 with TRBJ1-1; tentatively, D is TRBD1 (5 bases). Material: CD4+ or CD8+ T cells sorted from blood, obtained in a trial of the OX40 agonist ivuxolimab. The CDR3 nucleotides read TGTGCCTGGGTTCGGGGGACGGTGAACACTGAAGCTTTCTTT. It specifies CAWVRGTVNTEAFF.